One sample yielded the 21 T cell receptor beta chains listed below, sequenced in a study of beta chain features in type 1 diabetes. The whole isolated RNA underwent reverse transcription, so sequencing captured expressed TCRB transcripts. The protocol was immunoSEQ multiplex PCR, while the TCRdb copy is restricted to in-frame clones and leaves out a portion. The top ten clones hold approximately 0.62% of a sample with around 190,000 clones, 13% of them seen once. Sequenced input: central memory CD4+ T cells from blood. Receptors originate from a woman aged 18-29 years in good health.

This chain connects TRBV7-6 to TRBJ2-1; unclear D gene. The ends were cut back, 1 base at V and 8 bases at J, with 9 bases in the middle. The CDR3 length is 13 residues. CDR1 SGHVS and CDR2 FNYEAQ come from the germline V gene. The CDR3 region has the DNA TGTGCCAGCAGCTTAGGGTCTGCGGATGAGCAGTTCTTC. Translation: CASSLGSADEQFF.

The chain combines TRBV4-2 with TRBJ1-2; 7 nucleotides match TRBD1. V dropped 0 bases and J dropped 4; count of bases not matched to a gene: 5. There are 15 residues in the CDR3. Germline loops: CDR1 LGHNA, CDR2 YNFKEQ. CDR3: CASSQDQGEAYGYTF. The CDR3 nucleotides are TGTGCCAGCAGCCAAGATCAGGGGGAGGCCTATGGCTACACCTTC.

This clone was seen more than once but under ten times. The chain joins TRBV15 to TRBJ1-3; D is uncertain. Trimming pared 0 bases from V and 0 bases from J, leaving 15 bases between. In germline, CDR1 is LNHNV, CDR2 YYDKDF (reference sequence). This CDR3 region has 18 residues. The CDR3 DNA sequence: TGTGCCACCAGCAGAGACGGGCGGGTCGTCAGCTCTGGAAACACCATATATTTT. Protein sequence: CATSRDGRVVSSGNTIYF.

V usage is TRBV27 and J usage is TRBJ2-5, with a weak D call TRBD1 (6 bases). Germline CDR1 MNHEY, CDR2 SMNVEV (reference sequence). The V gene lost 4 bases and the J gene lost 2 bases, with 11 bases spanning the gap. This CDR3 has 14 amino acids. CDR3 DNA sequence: TGTGCCAGCAGTTACAGGGTCAATCAAGAGACCCAGTACTTC. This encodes CASSYRVNQETQYF.

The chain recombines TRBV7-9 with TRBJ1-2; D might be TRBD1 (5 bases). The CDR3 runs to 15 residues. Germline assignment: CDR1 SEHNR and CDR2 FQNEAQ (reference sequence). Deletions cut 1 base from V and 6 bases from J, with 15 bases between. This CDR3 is CASSLEVTGGHGYTF. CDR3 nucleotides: TGTGCCAGCAGCTTAGAAGTTACAGGTGGTCATGGCTACACCTTC.

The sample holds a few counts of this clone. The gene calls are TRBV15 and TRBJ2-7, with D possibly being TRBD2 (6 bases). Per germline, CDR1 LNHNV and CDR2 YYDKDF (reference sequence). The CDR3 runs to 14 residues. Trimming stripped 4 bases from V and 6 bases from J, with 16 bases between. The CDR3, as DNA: TGTGCCACCAGCATCAGGGACTTAAGGTCCGAGCAGTACTTC. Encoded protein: CATSIRDLRSEQYF.

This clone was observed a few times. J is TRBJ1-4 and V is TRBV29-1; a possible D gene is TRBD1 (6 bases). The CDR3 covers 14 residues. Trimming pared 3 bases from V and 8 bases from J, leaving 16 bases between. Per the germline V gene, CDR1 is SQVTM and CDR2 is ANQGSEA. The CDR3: CSVELTDSREKLFF. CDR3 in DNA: TGCAGCGTTGAGCTTACGGACAGCCGGGAAAAACTGTTTTTT.

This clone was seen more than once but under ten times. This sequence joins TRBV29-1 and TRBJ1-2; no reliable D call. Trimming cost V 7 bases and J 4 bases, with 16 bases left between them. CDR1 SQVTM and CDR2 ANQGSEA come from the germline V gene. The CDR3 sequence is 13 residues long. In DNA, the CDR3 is TGCAGCGCCCTTGAGGGATTTACCTATGGCTACACCTTC. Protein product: CSALEGFTYGYTF.

CDR3 sequence: CASSPPVSGLGELFF. The CDR3 bases are TGTGCCAGCAGCCCCCCTGTGTCGGGACTCGGGGAGCTGTTTTTT. The genes are TRBV11-3 and TRBJ2-2; D perhaps matches TRBD2 (6 bases). The CDR3 covers 15 residues. CDR1 is SGHNT and CDR2 is YENEEA in the germline V gene. The V end was cut by 5 bases, the J end by 7 bases, with 17 bases between. The full variable domain, completed using reference TRBV11-3 and TRBJ2-2, is EAGVVQSPRYKIIEKKQPVAFWCNPISGHNTLYWYLQNLGQGPELLIRYENEEAVDDSQLPKDRFSAERLKGVDSTLKIQPAELGDSAVYLCASSPPVSGLGELFFGEGSRLTVL.

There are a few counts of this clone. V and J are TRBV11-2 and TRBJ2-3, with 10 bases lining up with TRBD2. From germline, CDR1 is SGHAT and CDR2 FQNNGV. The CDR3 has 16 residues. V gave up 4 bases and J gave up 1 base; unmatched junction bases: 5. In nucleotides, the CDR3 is TGTGCCAGCAGCTCATCTAGCGGGGGCCGCACAGATACGCAGTATTTT. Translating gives CASSSSSGGRTDTQYF. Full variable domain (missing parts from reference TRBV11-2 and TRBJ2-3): EAGVAQSPRYKIIEKRQSVAFWCNPISGHATLYWYQQILGQGPKLLIQFQNNGVVDDSQLPKDRFSAERLKGVDSTLKIQPAKLEDSAVYLCASSSSSGGRTDTQYFGPGTRLTVL.

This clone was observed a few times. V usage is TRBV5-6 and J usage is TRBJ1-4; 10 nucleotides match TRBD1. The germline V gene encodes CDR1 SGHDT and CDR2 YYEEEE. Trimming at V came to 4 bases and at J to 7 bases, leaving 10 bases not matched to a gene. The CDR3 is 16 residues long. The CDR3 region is CASSIPGQGRPEKLFF. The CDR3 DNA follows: TGTGCCAGCAGCATTCCGGGACAGGGGCGCCCTGAAAAACTGTTTTTT.

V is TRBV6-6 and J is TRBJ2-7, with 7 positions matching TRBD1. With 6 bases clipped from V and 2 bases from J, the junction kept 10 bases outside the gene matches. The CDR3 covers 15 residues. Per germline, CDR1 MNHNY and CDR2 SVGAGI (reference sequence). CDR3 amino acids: CASSDRRTGAYEQYF. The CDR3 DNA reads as TGTGCCAGCAGCGACCGCCGGACAGGAGCCTACGAGCAGTACTTC.

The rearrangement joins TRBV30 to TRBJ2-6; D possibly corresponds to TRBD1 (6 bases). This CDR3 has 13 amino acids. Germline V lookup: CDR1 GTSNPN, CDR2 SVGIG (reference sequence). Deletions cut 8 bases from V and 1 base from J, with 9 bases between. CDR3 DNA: TGTGCCAGCGACAGGTCTGGGGCCAACGTCCTGACTTTC. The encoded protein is CASDRSGANVLTF.

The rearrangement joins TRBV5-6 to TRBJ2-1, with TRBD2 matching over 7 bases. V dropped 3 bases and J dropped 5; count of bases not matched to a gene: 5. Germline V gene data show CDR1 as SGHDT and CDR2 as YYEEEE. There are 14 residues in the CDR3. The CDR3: CASSSGLEDNEQFF. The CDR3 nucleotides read TGTGCCAGCAGCTCAGGACTAGAGGACAATGAGCAGTTCTTC.

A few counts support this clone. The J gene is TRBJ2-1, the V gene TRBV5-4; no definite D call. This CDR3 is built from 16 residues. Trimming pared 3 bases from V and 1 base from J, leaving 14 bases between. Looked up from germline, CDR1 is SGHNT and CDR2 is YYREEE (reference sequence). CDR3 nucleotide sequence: TGTGCCAGCAGCTCTCTGCGGTCGCTATCCTACAATGAGCAGTTCTTC. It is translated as CASSSLRSLSYNEQFF.

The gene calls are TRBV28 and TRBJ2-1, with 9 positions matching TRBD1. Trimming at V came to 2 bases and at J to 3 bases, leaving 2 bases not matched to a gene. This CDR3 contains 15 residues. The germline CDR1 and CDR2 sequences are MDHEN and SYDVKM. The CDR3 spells CASSLPGQGYNEQFF. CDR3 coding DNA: TGTGCCAGCAGTTTACCGGGACAGGGCTACAATGAGCAGTTCTTC.

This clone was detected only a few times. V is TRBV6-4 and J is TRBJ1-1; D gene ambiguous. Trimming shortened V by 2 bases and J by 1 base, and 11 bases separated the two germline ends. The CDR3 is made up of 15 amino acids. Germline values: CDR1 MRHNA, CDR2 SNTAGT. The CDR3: CASSDPLHWNTEAFF. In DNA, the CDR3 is TGTGCCAGCAGTGACCCCTTACATTGGAACACTGAAGCTTTCTTT.

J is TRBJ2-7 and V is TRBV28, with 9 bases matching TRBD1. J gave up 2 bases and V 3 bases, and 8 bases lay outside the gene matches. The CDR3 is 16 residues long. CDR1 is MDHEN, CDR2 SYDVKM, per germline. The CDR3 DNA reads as TGTGCCAGCAGTTTTACCGGGACAGGGTCGCCCTACGAGCAGTACTTC. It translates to CASSFTGTGSPYEQYF.

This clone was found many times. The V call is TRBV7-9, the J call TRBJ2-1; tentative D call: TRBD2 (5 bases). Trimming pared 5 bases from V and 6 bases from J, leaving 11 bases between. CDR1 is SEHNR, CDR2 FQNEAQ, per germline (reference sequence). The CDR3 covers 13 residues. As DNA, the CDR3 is TGTGCCAGCAGCGCGCCGGCGGGCAATGAGCAGTTCTTC. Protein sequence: CASSAPAGNEQFF.

Here the CDR3 reads CSVAERGSYNEQFF. In DNA form, the CDR3 reads TGCAGCGTGGCAGAGCGGGGCTCCTACAATGAGCAGTTCTTC. V usage is TRBV29-1 and J usage is TRBJ2-1, with 7 bases matching TRBD2. J lost 0 bases, V lost 6 bases, and 5 bases had no gene match. Looked up from germline, CDR1 is SQVTM and CDR2 is ANQGSEA. CDR3 length: 14 amino acids.

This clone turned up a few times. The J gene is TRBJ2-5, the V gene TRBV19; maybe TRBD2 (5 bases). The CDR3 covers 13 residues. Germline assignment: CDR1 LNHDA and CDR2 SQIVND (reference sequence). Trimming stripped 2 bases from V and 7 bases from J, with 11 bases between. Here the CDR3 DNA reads TGTGCCAGTAGTATATGGCTAGAGGGGACCCAGTACTTC. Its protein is CASSIWLEGTQYF.